One and the same sample provided the 9 T cell receptor beta chains below, sequenced in a study of cytomegalovirus exposure and HLA in healthy donors. It was with 60 Vbeta and 13 Jbeta primers that the PCR ran. Here immunoSEQ multiplex PCR was the method, and the copy in TCRdb shows in-frame clones only, minus some. The sample lists some 150,000 clones, roughly two thirds occurring once. The source material was PBMCs. Receptors originate from a woman aged 25 to 45 in good health and CMV-seronegative.

The V and J genes are TRBV7-8 and TRBJ2-7, with 7 bases fitting TRBD2. This CDR3 spans 15 amino acids. V dropped 0 bases and J dropped 3; count of bases not matched to a gene: 5. Per the germline V gene, CDR1 is SGHVS and CDR2 is FQNEAQ. CDR3 DNA sequence: TGTGCCAGCAGCTTAGCCCTAGCGGTTGTCTACGAGCAGTACTTC. Protein product: CASSLALAVVYEQYF.

The chain couples TRBV2 to TRBJ1-5, with 7 bases fitting TRBD1. V was pared by 1 base and J by 2 bases, with 2 bases of the junction left unmatched. Germline-derived CDR1 and CDR2 are SNHLY and FYNNEI. The CDR3 length is 15 residues. DNA of the CDR3: TGTGCCAGCAGTGAAGGTCAGGGGGGCAATCAGCCCCAGCATTTT. Amino acids: CASSEGQGGNQPQHF. The full variable domain, rest sourced from reference TRBV2 and TRBJ1-5, is EPEVTQTPSHQVTQMGQEVILRCVPISNHLYFYWYRQILGQKVEFLVSFYNNEISEKSEIFDDQFSVERPDGSNFTLKIRSTKLEDSAMYFCASSEGQGGNQPQHFGDGTRLSIL.

The J gene is TRBJ1-1, the V gene TRBV18, with D hard to call. Trimming cost V 2 bases and J 0 bases, with 10 bases left between them. CDR3 length equals 15 residues. The germline V gene has CDR1 KGHSH and CDR2 LQKENI. The CDR3 DNA reads as TGTGCCAGCTCACCAACGCAGGATCTGAACACTGAAGCTTTCTTT. Residues: CASSPTQDLNTEAFF.

The DNA of the CDR3 is TGTGCCAGTAGTCTCTACCTAGCAGATACGCAGTATTTT. Translating it yields CASSLYLADTQYF. The chain is built from TRBV19 and TRBJ2-3; D unresolved. This CDR3 has 13 residues. V was trimmed by 5 bases and J by 4 bases, leaving 10 bases between them. Germline V gene data show CDR1 as LNHDA and CDR2 as SQIVND (reference sequence).

The J gene is TRBJ1-2, the V gene TRBV4-1, with D tentatively TRBD1 (5 bases). The CDR3 is 14 amino acids. The V end lost 3 bases, the J end lost 1 base, and 9 bases lay between the germline ends. Looked up from germline, CDR1 is MGHRA and CDR2 is YSYEKL. The CDR3 bases are TGCGCCAGCAGCCATGGGGGGGTTAACTATGGCTACACCTTC. Translation gives CASSHGGVNYGYTF.

This clone was recorded only once. The chain recombines TRBV2 with TRBJ1-4, with 10 bases identical to TRBD1. This CDR3 region has 13 residues. J lost 5 bases, V lost 7 bases, and 1 base had no gene match. The germline V gene has CDR1 SNHLY and CDR2 FYNNEI. For the CDR3, the DNA is TGTGCCAGCAAGGGACAGGGGAATGAAAAACTGTTTTTT. Residues: CASKGQGNEKLFF.

This clone was observed a handful of times. V gene TRBV4-2 combines with J gene TRBJ1-5; TRBD1 aligns across 8 bases. Germline values: CDR1 LGHNA, CDR2 YNFKEQ. The CDR3 consists of 16 residues. Trimming removed 0 bases from V and 2 bases from J; junction bases left unmatched: 3. This chain's CDR3 is CASSQEAGQGNQPQHF. The CDR3 DNA follows: TGTGCCAGCAGCCAAGAAGCGGGACAGGGCAATCAGCCCCAGCATTTT.

The chain is built from TRBV7-2 and TRBJ2-1; D uncertain. CDR1 SGHTA and CDR2 FQGNSA come from the germline V gene. CDR3 length: 15 residues. Between the trimmed V and J ends, which lost 2 bases and 9 bases, there was a span of 17 bases. The CDR3: CASSLRQDGYGEQFF. CDR3 coding DNA: TGTGCCAGCAGCTTACGGCAGGATGGGTACGGTGAGCAGTTCTTC.

This chain joins TRBV15 and TRBJ1-4; TRBD1 might be the D (5 bases). Trimming shortened V by 0 bases and J by 5 bases, and 13 bases separated the two germline ends. Germline values: CDR1 LNHNV, CDR2 YYDKDF (reference sequence). This CDR3 is 16 amino acids long. Written as DNA, the CDR3 is TGTGCCACCAGCAGAGATCTGGGGGGGAGGAATGAAAAACTGTTTTTT. This encodes CATSRDLGGRNEKLFF. The whole variable domain, remainder taken from reference TRBV15 and TRBJ1-4, is DAMVIQNPRYQVTQFGKPVTLSCSQTLNHNVMYWYQQKSSQAPKLLFHYYDKDFNNEADTPDNFQSRRPNTSFCFLDIRSPGLGDTAMYLCATSRDLGGRNEKLFFGSGTQLSVL.